This T cell receptor (beta chain) was profiled in a study of T cell responses to AZD1222 COVID-19 vaccine. Study-wide points: Possibly, clonal diversity was underestimated; donors were largely white British and included more females. Variant regions that are unmutated are reportedly the target of nearly half of spike-specific TCRs. AZD1222 recipients seropositive at baseline numbered only six or seven.

Trimming removed 6 bases at V and 7 bases at J, with 13 bases between. This CDR3 is built from 13 residues. CDR1 is SGHNT and CDR2 is YENEEA in the germline V gene. Worth noting for this clone: Its antigen is unidentified.

The method was immunoSEQ multiplex PCR; TCRdb's version includes in-frame clones alone and lacks a portion of them. This sample yields around 130,000 clones, of which around 90% are seen a single time; around 3.5% belongs to the top ten. This sequence joins TRBV11-3 and TRBJ2-1; possibly TRBD2 for D (6 bases). The sequence derives from an adult in good health. Here the sequenced sample was peripheral blood, taken on day 0 of AZD1222 vaccination. The chain's CDR3 is CASSSGVGNEQFF. CDR3 nucleotides: TGTGCCAGCAGTTCGGGAGTAGGAAATGAGCAGTTCTTC.